These T cell receptor beta chains were read from a single sample in a study of cytomegalovirus exposure and HLA in healthy donors. Data came from immunoSEQ multiplex PCR; TCRdb stores just in-frame clones and leaves some out. This table has 70,000 to 90,000 clones, approximately 70% appearing once. Material: PBMCs. These receptor sequences come from a man between 60 and 70 years old in good health and CMV-seropositive. The CDR3 runs from the conserved cysteine through the conserved F or W. Fields, in order: J gene, D gene, V gene, clone size, CDR3 length, CDR3 protein. A D gene is named only where the DNA matches it firmly. Rows may omit the clone size; those that give it use once, few, many or a size class.

TRBJ2-7 . TRBV6-6 . 14 CASSLRGQIHEQYF
TRBJ2-3 TRBD2 TRBV30 . 15 CAWSRSSGGTDTQYF
TRBJ2-1 . TRBV2 . 15 CASRSADASYNEQFF
TRBJ2-1 TRBD2 TRBV6-4 . 15 CASSSSGSGYNEQFF
TRBJ2-7 TRBD1 TRBV6-1 . 14 CASIGGTGSYEQYF
TRBJ2-7 . TRBV7-6 . 14 CASSPTPEGYEQYF
TRBJ2-3 TRBD2 TRBV25-1 . 15 CASSVGTSRTGTQYF
TRBJ2-3 TRBD1 TRBV6-5 . 13 CASRLGTGPTQYF
TRBJ2-1 TRBD2 TRBV13 . 15 CASSSPGLAFNEQFF
TRBJ1-2 . TRBV6-6 . 11 CASGGRQQIVF
TRBJ2-3 TRBD2 TRBV11-2 . 12 CASSPGGFTQYF
TRBJ2-5 . TRBV6-5 . 16 CASSYLPAGGEETQYF
TRBJ1-6 . TRBV6-1 . 14 CASSAEDRLFPLHF
TRBJ2-4 TRBD1 TRBV28 . 12 CASSLRQGSPYF
TRBJ2-3 TRBD2 TRBV9 . 16 CASSVGASGNTDTQYF
TRBJ1-5 . TRBV7-9 . 15 CASSLKSVSNQPQHF
TRBJ1-5 . TRBV7-8 . 14 CASSLQGLNQPQHF
TRBJ2-7 . TRBV6-5 once 14 CASSYSPQLGEQYF
TRBJ1-5 . TRBV7-9 . 16 CASSLAKGGSNQPQHF
TRBJ2-1 TRBD1 TRBV28 . 17 CASSTYRDRGMWNEQFF
TRBJ2-2 . TRBV19 . 16 CASSAPGGVRHGELFF
TRBJ2-3 TRBD2 TRBV27 . 15 CASSSLLAGGDTQYF
TRBJ2-1 TRBD2 TRBV27 . 15 CASRMGLAVYNEQFF
TRBJ2-2 . TRBV28 once 14 CASSRELYTGELFF
TRBJ1-1 . TRBV28 few 12 CASTRGLPEAFF
TRBJ2-5 TRBD1 TRBV2 . 15 CASRDRGRYQETQYF
TRBJ1-3 . TRBV6-6 . 15 CASSPPAPRGNTIYF
TRBJ1-2 . TRBV10-3 . 13 CAISERVFYGYTF
TRBJ1-4 TRBD1 TRBV14 . 16 CASSYLSGTVREKLFF
TRBJ1-3 TRBD1 TRBV28 . 15 CASSVAGQGGNTIYF
TRBJ2-7 . TRBV6-5 . 13 CASSYSRVHEQYF
TRBJ2-1 TRBD2 TRBV27 . 14 CASSSGSSYNEQFF
TRBJ1-6 TRBD1 TRBV10-3 . 16 CAISEVPTGGQTPLHF
TRBJ1-2 TRBD1 TRBV2 . 12 CAIQGQNYGYTF
TRBJ2-1 . TRBV5-4 . 15 CASRPDPWRDNEQFF
TRBJ1-1 . TRBV19 . 14 CASSIRGFNTEAFF
TRBJ1-2 TRBD1 TRBV2 . 15 CASSEGTGGNYGYTF
. TRBD2 TRBV6-1 . 15 CASSDLERGGPEQYF
TRBJ1-4 . TRBV7-9 few 14 CASSLGARGEKLFF
TRBJ1-5 . TRBV2 . 13 CASGKGGTQPQHF
TRBJ1-2 TRBD1 TRBV2 . 15 CASSEMGQGLYGYTF
TRBJ2-3 . TRBV7-9 few 14 CASSPDTFTDTQYF
TRBJ1-2 . TRBV18 . 14 CASSAGRINYGYTF
TRBJ1-4 TRBD1 TRBV10-3 . 13 CAIRTGGAEKLFF
TRBJ2-1 . TRBV4-2 . 14 CASSQPQGDNEQFF
TRBJ1-1 . TRBV5-1 . 14 CASSQPNLSAEAFF
TRBJ2-7 TRBD2 TRBV19 . 16 CASSIRLAGGSYEQYF
TRBJ2-5 TRBD2 TRBV7-2 . 16 CASSGRERGGRETQYF
TRBJ1-2 TRBD1 TRBV6-5 . 13 CAASQGLLYGYTF
TRBJ1-3 . TRBV6-4 . 15 CARITGNDSGNTIYF
TRBJ2-2 . TRBV7-6 . 13 CASSSGVPGELFF
TRBJ1-6 TRBD1 TRBV5-4 . 17 CASSQDLGTGKTSPLHF
TRBJ1-1 . TRBV6-6 . 16 CASSYSTGGAKTEAFF
TRBJ2-1 . TRBV6-5 . 13 CASSYGLYNEQFF
TRBJ2-7 . TRBV2 . 16 CASRLIIGVGSYEQYF
TRBJ2-3 TRBD2 TRBV27 . 18 CASSLWGTSGSGTDTQYF
TRBJ2-5 TRBD1 TRBV9 . 16 CASSVPRQGISETQYF
TRBJ2-5 TRBD1 TRBV5-4 few 17 CASSSRGQQRSRETQYF
TRBJ1-6 TRBD1 TRBV7-2 few 17 CASSLGRQGARNSPLHF
TRBJ2-7 TRBD2 TRBV7-2 . 16 CASSFSMLAGGQKQYF